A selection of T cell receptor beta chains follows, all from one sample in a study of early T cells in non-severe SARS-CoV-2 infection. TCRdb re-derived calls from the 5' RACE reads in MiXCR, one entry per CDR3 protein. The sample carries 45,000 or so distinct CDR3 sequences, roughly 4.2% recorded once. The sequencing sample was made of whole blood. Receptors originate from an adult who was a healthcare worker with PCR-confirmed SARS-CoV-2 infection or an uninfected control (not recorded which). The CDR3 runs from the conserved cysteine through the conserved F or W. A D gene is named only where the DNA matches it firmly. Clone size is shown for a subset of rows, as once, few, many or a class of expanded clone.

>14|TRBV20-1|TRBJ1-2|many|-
CSARDGGGLSGYTF
TGCAGTGCTAGAGATGGCGGGGGGCTCAGCGGCTACACCTTC
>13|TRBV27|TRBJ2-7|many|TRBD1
CASRSGQGYEQYF
TGTGCCAGCAGATCCGGACAGGGCTACGAGCAGTACTTC
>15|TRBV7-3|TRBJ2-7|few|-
CASSVTGSSSYEQYF
TGTGCCAGCAGCGTTACAGGGTCGAGCTCCTACGAGCAGTACTTC
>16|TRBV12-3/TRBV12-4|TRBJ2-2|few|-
CASSLGHSANTGELFF
TGTGCCAGCAGTTTAGGGCATAGCGCGAACACCGGGGAGCTGTTTTTT
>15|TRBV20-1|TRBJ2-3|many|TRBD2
CSAIKGGSSPDTQYF
TGCAGTGCTATAAAGGGCGGGAGCAGCCCAGATACGCAGTATTTT
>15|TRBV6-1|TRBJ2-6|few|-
CASSGDHSGANVLTF
TGTGCCAGCAGTGGGGACCACTCTGGGGCCAACGTCCTGACTTTC
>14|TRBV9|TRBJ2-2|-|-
CASSVGGNTGELFF
TGTGCCAGCAGCGTAGGCGGAAACACCGGGGAGCTGTTTTTT
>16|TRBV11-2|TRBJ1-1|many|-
CASSPNPGNQYTEAFF
TGTGCCAGCAGCCCCAATCCGGGGAACCAGTACACTGAAGCTTTCTTT
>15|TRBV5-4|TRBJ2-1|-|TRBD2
CASSLGLARSDEQFF
TGTGCCAGCAGCTTGGGACTAGCGAGGTCGGATGAGCAGTTCTTC
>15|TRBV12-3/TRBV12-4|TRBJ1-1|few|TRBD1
CASSYGQGLNTEAFF
TGTGCCAGCAGTTACGGACAGGGCCTGAACACTGAAGCTTTCTTT
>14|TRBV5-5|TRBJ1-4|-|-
CASSRDGTNEKLFF
TGTGCCAGCAGCCGGGACGGTACTAATGAAAAACTGTTTTTT
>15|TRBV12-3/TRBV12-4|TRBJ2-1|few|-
CASSFMGAVMNEQFF
TGTGCCAGCAGTTTCATGGGGGCGGTCATGAATGAGCAGTTCTTC
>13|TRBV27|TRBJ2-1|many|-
CASSLSEVSEQFF
TGTGCCAGCAGTTTATCCGAGGTATCTGAGCAGTTCTTC
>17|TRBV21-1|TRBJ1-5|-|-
CASSKAGVTDSNQPQHF
TGTGCCAGCAGCAAAGCGGGGGTTACCGATAGCAATCAGCCCCAGCATTTT